The T cell receptor beta chain described here comes from a study of T cell responses to AZD1222 COVID-19 vaccine. On this clone: Its specificity is not known.

Findings of the study overall: Mostly white British, mostly female donors; authors suggested clonal diversity may be underestimated.

TCRdb's table, derived via immunoSEQ multiplex PCR, lists solely in-frame clones and lacks some. The data contain over 150,000 clones, roughly 88% of them seen just once; the ten biggest clones take up 4% to 5.5%. The CDR3 totals 14 residues. Germline V lookup: CDR1 SGHRS, CDR2 YFSETQ. J was trimmed by 8 bases and V by 6 bases; bases with no gene match: 8. The specimen was peripheral blood, collected 28 days after the second AZD1222 dose. The origin of this receptor is an adult who received the AZD1222 COVID-19 vaccine. This chain joins TRBV5-1 and TRBJ2-2; 9 bases map to TRBD1. The CDR3, as DNA: TGCGCCAGCACCGTACAGGGGGCGACGGGGGAGCTGTTTTTT. The encoded protein is CASTVQGATGELFF.